These 6 T cell receptor beta chains were sequenced from one sample in a study of human CD8 memory T cell subsets. Researchers made TCR beta libraries via UMI-labeled 5' RACE. TCRdb re-called the 5' RACE reads; every CDR3 protein appears as one record, without DNA. In total, the table holds fewer than 7,500 distinct CDR3 sequences. Sequenced sample: CD8+ T cells from PBMCs. These receptors all come from a human donor in good health.

The chain couples TRBV12-3 or TRBV12-4 to TRBJ2-1; TCRdb designates TRBD2, a call that cannot be tested without DNA. The CDR3 spans 14 residues. The CDR3 spells CGSSFGTSDNEQFF.

This CDR3 reads CSVGSSGVYNEQFF. This chain links TRBV29-1 with TRBJ2-1; TCRdb's assignment of TRBD2 cannot be checked, as there is no DNA. CDR1 is SQVTM, CDR2 ANQGSEA, per germline. CDR3 length equals 14 residues.

The V call is TRBV28, the J call TRBJ1-1; TCRdb selects TRBD1, and the lack of DNA leaves this call unchecked. This CDR3 is built from 13 residues. Germline V lookup: CDR1 MDHEN, CDR2 SYDVKM. CDR3: CASSPGPFTEAFF. The full variable domain, completed using reference TRBV28 and TRBJ1-1, is DVKVTQSSRYLVKRTGEKVFLECVQDMDHENMFWYRQDPGLGLRLIYFSYDVKMKEKGDIPEGYSVSREKKERFSLILESASTNQTSMYLCASSPGPFTEAFFGQGTRLTVV.

V gene TRBV28 combines with J gene TRBJ2-4. Germline CDR1 reads MDHEN; CDR2 reads SYDVKM. This CDR3 contains 14 residues. CDR3 sequence: CASSRALAKNIQYF.

The chain recombines TRBV6-5 with TRBJ2-2; TCRdb reports TRBD2, a call that lacks DNA to check it against. The CDR3 is made up of 16 amino acids. Looked up from germline, CDR1 is MNHEY and CDR2 is SVGAGI. CDR3 protein: CASSFGLAVNTGELFF.

This CDR3 is CASSWVGRNNSPLHF. V is TRBV11-2 and J is TRBJ1-6; as DNA is missing, the TRBD1 call by TCRdb cannot be tested. The CDR3 extends over 15 amino acids. The germline V gene encodes CDR1 SGHAT and CDR2 FQNNGV.